Below are 25 T cell receptor beta chains sequenced from a single sample in a study of T cells in Graves' hyperthyroidism and ophthalmopathy. From RNA transcripts, TCR beta CDR3 regions were amplified. HTBI primers were employed in a first-round RT-PCR of the TCR CDR3. TCRdb re-called the multiplex PCR reads with MiXCR, one entry per CDR3 protein. The top ten clones hold around 3.3% of a sample with some 650,000 distinct CDR3 sequences, about 16% of them seen once. The sequencing sample was made of blood. These receptors were collected from a woman in her thirties or forties with Graves' ophthalmopathy.

This clonotype has at least ten counts. CDR3 sequence (DNA): TGTGCCAGCAGCGTAACGGACAGGACCCAAGAGACCCAGTACTTC. Amino acid sequence: CASSVTDRTQETQYF. The V call is TRBV12-3 or TRBV12-4, the J call TRBJ2-5; 7 bases agree with TRBD1. This CDR3 is built from 15 residues. Losses at the gene ends were 6 bases for V and 1 base for J; bases not matched to a gene: 8.

In DNA, the CDR3 is TGTGCCAGCAGTTACTCGGCGGGGACGGGAGAGACCCAGTACTTC. Amino acids: CASSYSAGTGETQYF. V is TRBV6-5 and J is TRBJ2-5; tentatively, D is TRBD2 (6 bases). V lost 0 bases to trimming and J lost 4 bases, with 12 bases between them. Germline lookup yields CDR1 MNHEY and CDR2 SVGAGI. This CDR3 is built from 15 residues.

The V gene is TRBV15, the J gene TRBJ2-7, with 14 bases matching TRBD2. Germline V gene lookup returns CDR1 LNHNV and CDR2 YYDKDF (reference sequence). The CDR3 is made up of 15 amino acids. V shed 8 bases, J shed 5 bases, and the junction held 8 bases outside the gene matches. In nucleotides, the CDR3 is TGTGCCACCCGGACGGGACTAGCGGGAGCCCACGAGCAGTACTTC. The encoded protein is CATRTGLAGAHEQYF. Using reference TRBV15 and TRBJ2-7 for the parts outside the CDR3, the full variable domain is DAMVIQNPRYQVTQFGKPVTLSCSQTLNHNVMYWYQQKSSQAPKLLFHYYDKDFNNEADTPDNFQSRRPNTSFCFLDIRSPGLGDTAMYLCATRTGLAGAHEQYFGPGTRLTVT.

Only a few counts were recorded for this clonotype. The rearrangement links TRBV5-1 to TRBJ2-3; the match to TRBD2 covers 11 bases. The CDR3 consists of 15 residues. CDR1 and CDR2 (germline): SGHRS, YFSETQ. Germline trimming cut 6 bases from V and 4 bases from J; bases unmatched to any gene: 7. CDR3 sequence reads: CASTTSGTYPDTQYF. For the CDR3, the DNA is TGCGCCAGCACGACTAGCGGGACGTACCCAGATACGCAGTATTTT.

This clonotype has a count of ten or more. The J gene is TRBJ2-5, the V gene TRBV3-1; 7 bases are shared with TRBD1. This CDR3 comprises 15 residues. V trimming: 3 bases; J trimming: 5 bases; junction bases outside the gene matches: 9. Per the germline V gene, CDR1 is LGHDT and CDR2 is YNNKEL (reference sequence). CDR3 sequence: CASSHPPRTGETQYF. In DNA form, the CDR3 reads TGTGCCAGCAGCCATCCCCCGAGGACAGGCGAGACCCAGTACTTC.

There are many counts of this clonotype. CDR3 coding DNA: TGTGCCAGCAGTAATCAGGGGCATGAGCAGTTCTTC. Translation: CASSNQGHEQFF. The genes are TRBV11-1 and TRBJ2-1; perhaps TRBD1 as D (6 bases). Germline V gene data show CDR1 as SGHAT and CDR2 as FQDESV (reference sequence). With 6 bases removed from V and 8 bases from J, the gap between germline ends came to 11 bases. This CDR3 has 12 amino acids.

In regard to this clonotype: Since a much larger clone is just one base distant, this may be a read error. The DNA for the CDR3 is TGTGCCAGCGCTAGGGGAGGTGTGACCGAAGAGACCCAGCACTTC. Amino acid sequence: CASARGGVTEETQHF. The V call is TRBV28, the J call TRBJ2-5, with a weak D call TRBD2 (6 bases). Germline CDR1 is MDHEN and CDR2 is SYDVKM. The CDR3 consists of 15 residues.

Concerning this clonotype: Given a much more abundant clone one base away, this may be a read error. V and J are TRBV18 and TRBJ2-1; D is perhaps TRBD2 (5 bases). The CDR3 extends over 16 amino acids. Germline V gene data show CDR1 as KGHSH and CDR2 as LQKENI. V was shortened by 0 bases and J by 2 bases, with 11 bases between the two germline ends. In DNA form, the CDR3 reads TGTGCCAGCTCACCACCGGCTAGCTTCCCCTACAATGAGCAGTTCTTC. Translating gives CASSPPASFPYNEQFF.

This clonotype was counted a few times. The chain couples TRBV24-1 to TRBJ2-3; D may be TRBD1 (5 bases). There are 12 residues in the CDR3. V lost 4 bases and J lost 4, with 5 bases in between. The germline V gene has CDR1 KGHDR and CDR2 SFDVKD. For the CDR3, the DNA is TGTGCCACCAGTGAAGGGGCAGATACGCAGTATTTT. As protein: CATSEGADTQYF.

This clonotype was detected many times. This sequence joins TRBV27 and TRBJ2-3, with no clear D. Germline CDR1 and CDR2: MNHEY and SMNVEV (reference sequence). The CDR3 consists of 17 residues. V was pared by 7 bases and J by 0 bases, with 20 bases between. The CDR3 coding sequence is TGTGCCAGCAAGCCAATCCACAGTGGGTCTAGCACAGATACGCAGTATTTT. Encoded protein: CASKPIHSGSSTDTQYF.

This chain connects TRBV9 to TRBJ2-5, with unresolved D. The germline V gene has CDR1 SGDLS and CDR2 YYNGEE. CDR3 length: 13 residues. The germline V and J ends were trimmed by 4 bases and 7 bases, with 14 bases remaining between them. CDR3 in amino acids: CASSPYPPGTQYF. For the CDR3, the DNA is TGTGCCAGCAGCCCCTATCCTCCGGGGACCCAGTACTTC. Complete variable domain (other parts from reference TRBV9 and TRBJ2-5): DSGVTQTPKHLITATGQRVTLRCSPRSGDLSVYWYQQSLDQGLQFLIQYYNGEERAKGNILERFSAQQFPDLHSELNLSSLELGDSALYFCASSPYPPGTQYFGPGTRLLVL.

This clonotype has at least ten counts. This chain uses TRBV18 with TRBJ2-1; TRBD2 matches 12 bases. Per the germline V gene, CDR1 is KGHSH and CDR2 is LQKENI. V shed 0 bases, J shed 7 bases, and the junction held 4 bases outside the gene matches. The CDR3 consists of 16 residues. The CDR3 protein is CASSPPTSGRGNEQFF. The CDR3 coding sequence is TGTGCCAGCTCACCACCGACTAGCGGGAGAGGGAATGAGCAGTTCTTC.

This clonotype was picked up many times. This chain connects TRBV3-1 to TRBJ2-7, with a weak D call TRBD1 (5 bases). Germline CDR1 and CDR2: LGHDT and YNNKEL (reference sequence). This CDR3 contains 11 residues. Trimming took 1 base from V and 7 from J, leaving 5 bases between them. The CDR3 nucleotides read TGTGCCAGCAGCCAAGGGACAGAGCAGTACTTC. Encoded protein: CASSQGTEQYF.

This clonotype was detected ten times or more. The genes are TRBV28 and TRBJ1-2; 8 bases are a match to TRBD1. The V segment lost 2 bases and the J segment 4 bases; nucleotides outside the gene matches: 3. The CDR3 has 14 residues. CDR1 is MDHEN and CDR2 is SYDVKM in the germline V gene. CDR3 protein: CASSLQGAVYGYTF. For the CDR3, the DNA is TGTGCCAGCAGTTTACAGGGGGCTGTCTATGGCTACACCTTC.

Remarks on this clonotype: Its ends do not fully match the called genes, so a read error is possible. The J gene is TRBJ2-3, the V gene TRBV7-2; unclear D gene. Germline V gene sequence: CDR1 SGHTA, CDR2 FQGNSA. This CDR3 is built from 14 residues. The CDR3 reads CANSFQTPPDTQYF. The DNA of the CDR3 is TGTGCCAACAGCTTCCAGACTCCGCCAGATACGCAGTATTTT.

This clonotype was seen at least ten times. For the CDR3, the DNA is TGCAGTGCTCCCCGGGGGGAAAATGAGCAGTTCTTC. Residues: CSAPRGENEQFF. The chain has TRBV20-1 and TRBJ2-1, with 7 bases identical to TRBD2. This CDR3 spans 12 amino acids. CDR1 and CDR2 (germline): DFQATT, SNEGSKA (reference sequence). The ends lost 5 bases at V and 7 bases at J; junction bases unmatched: 5.

CDR3 bases: TGTGCCAGCAGCTTGGGACAGGGGGCGACAGACAATGAGCAGTTCTTC. Translating gives CASSLGQGATDNEQFF. V is TRBV7-9 and J is TRBJ2-1, with TRBD1 matching 12 bases. Trimming at V came to 3 bases and at J to 5 bases, leaving 5 bases not matched to a gene. CDR1 and CDR2 (germline): SEHNR, FQNEAQ (reference sequence). There are 16 residues in the CDR3.

This clonotype has only a few counts. The chain has TRBV20-1 and TRBJ2-5; D uncertain. The CDR3 has 13 residues. Germline V lookup: CDR1 DFQATT, CDR2 SNEGSKA (reference sequence). Trimming took off 4 bases at V and 8 bases at J, with 17 bases between the two ends. The CDR3 protein is CSAIVPVPATQYF. CDR3 nucleotide sequence: TGCAGTGCTATTGTCCCAGTCCCGGCAACCCAGTACTTC.

The chain has TRBV28 and TRBJ1-2; the match to TRBD1 covers 9 bases. The germline gives CDR1 MDHEN, CDR2 SYDVKM. This CDR3 spans 15 amino acids. The junction had 2 bases not matched to a gene; V was cut back by 1 base and J by 2 bases. In nucleotides, the CDR3 is TGTGCCAGCAGTTTATACGGGACAGGGAACTATGGCTACACCTTC. It codes for CASSLYGTGNYGYTF.

The sample holds one count of this clonotype. The CDR3 DNA reads TGTGCCAGCAAACCGGGACTAGGTACCTACGAGCAGTACTTC. Translation gives CASKPGLGTYEQYF. J is TRBJ2-7 and V is TRBV6-1; TRBD2 aligns across 8 bases. The CDR3 spans 14 residues. Germline V gene lookup returns CDR1 MNHNS and CDR2 SASEGT. J gave up 2 bases and V 7 bases, and 7 bases lay outside the gene matches.

Only a few counts were recorded for this clonotype. The rearrangement uses TRBV15 and TRBJ2-1, with TRBD2 matching over 12 bases. There are 16 residues in the CDR3. CDR1 and CDR2 (germline): LNHNV, YYDKDF (reference sequence). Trimming removed 1 base from V and 7 bases from J; junction bases left unmatched: 5. The CDR3 loop is CATSRARTSGVNEQFF. In DNA, the CDR3 is TGTGCCACCAGCAGAGCCAGGACTAGCGGGGTGAATGAGCAGTTCTTC. Full variable domain (remainder filled in from reference TRBV15 and TRBJ2-1): DAMVIQNPRYQVTQFGKPVTLSCSQTLNHNVMYWYQQKSSQAPKLLFHYYDKDFNNEADTPDNFQSRRPNTSFCFLDIRSPGLGDTAMYLCATSRARTSGVNEQFFGPGTRLTVL.

This clonotype was seen more than once but under ten times. This sequence joins TRBV12-3 or TRBV12-4 and TRBJ1-1; D is uncertain. V lost 5 bases and J lost 6, with 19 bases in between. This CDR3 spans 15 amino acids. This chain's CDR3 is CASSAGMRLRAEAFF. CDR3 in DNA: TGTGCCAGCAGTGCCGGGATGCGGTTGAGGGCTGAAGCTTTCTTT.

Only a few counts were recorded for this clonotype. The CDR3 loop reads CASSLIGGPYTQYF. Written as DNA, the CDR3 is TGTGCCAGCAGTTTAATCGGGGGCCCCTATACGCAGTATTTT. The gene calls are TRBV28 and TRBJ2-3; perhaps D is TRBD1 or TRBD2 (6 bases each). This CDR3 has 14 residues. V lost 2 bases and J lost 7, with 13 bases in between. From germline, CDR1 is MDHEN and CDR2 SYDVKM.

The table lists this clonotype with many counts. V gene TRBV28 combines with J gene TRBJ2-1; D is perhaps TRBD2 (6 bases). CDR3 length: 13 amino acids. Trimming removed 3 bases from V and 7 bases from J, with 10 bases in between. Germline V lookup: CDR1 MDHEN, CDR2 SYDVKM. This CDR3 reads CASSFGGRNEQFF. In DNA form, the CDR3 reads TGTGCCAGCAGTTTTGGGGGGAGAAATGAGCAGTTCTTC.

CDR3 sequence reads: CASSQGGQFSTDTQYF. The CDR3 nucleotides read TGTGCCAGCAGCCAAGGGGGACAGTTTAGCACAGATACGCAGTATTTT. The chain is built from TRBV14 and TRBJ2-3, with 7 bases lining up with TRBD1. With V trimmed by 1 base and J by 0 bases, 4 bases remained unmatched. Germline V gene lookup returns CDR1 SGHDN and CDR2 FVKESK. The CDR3 sequence is 16 residues long.